What follows describes a single T cell receptor (beta chain). Its antigen is as yet unknown. This CDR3 region has 18 residues. Germline assignment: CDR1 MNHNS and CDR2 SASEGT. V was clipped by 6 bases and J by 4 bases; unmatched bases: 13. The sample belongs to a study of graft-versus-host responses after intestinal transplantation. Sequencing used immunoSEQ multiplex PCR; TCRdb keeps in-frame clones, though not all of them. The table records over 65,000 clones, 80% to 95% of them present only once. Study observations and caveats: High graft-versus-host to host-versus-graft T cell clonal ratios marked allografts of patients with graft-donor macrochimerism.

The chain is built from TRBV6-1 and TRBJ2-2, with 11 bases aligning to TRBD1. The receptor comes from a human donor who was the organ donor for an intestinal transplant. The input for sequencing was unstimulated CD8+ T cells sorted from spleen or lymph node cells, taken before transplant. The CDR3 sequence: CASSELDRDRGTTGELFF. CDR3 in DNA: TGTGCCAGCAGCGAACTCGACCGGGACAGGGGGACCACCGGGGAGCTGTTTTTT.